The next 11 T cell receptor beta chains were all read from a single sample in a study of blood T cell repertoires in COVID-19. Here immunoSEQ multiplex PCR was the method, and the copy in TCRdb shows in-frame clones only, minus some. The sample comprises 160,000 or so clones, around 79% of which are singletons, and more than 7% rests with the top ten. The sample consisted of peripheral blood. The receptor set was obtained from a woman aged 60 to 75 with COVID-19, enrolled during active disease.

This clone was recorded once. The V and J genes are TRBV6-6 and TRBJ1-2; D gene ambiguous. The germline V gene encodes CDR1 MNHNY and CDR2 SVGAGI (reference sequence). This CDR3 region has 13 residues. Trimming took off 3 bases at V and 1 base at J, with 6 bases between the two ends. The CDR3 region has the DNA TGTGCCAGCAGTTATGGGCTTAACTATGGCTACACCTTC. Protein sequence: CASSYGLNYGYTF.

The rearrangement uses TRBV7-3 and TRBJ2-7; 10 nucleotides agree with TRBD1. CDR3 length: 15 amino acids. Per germline, CDR1 SGHTA and CDR2 FQGTGA. Germline trimming cut 5 bases from V and 0 bases from J; bases unmatched to any gene: 4. CDR3 protein: CASSQGTGVSYEQYF. The DNA for the CDR3 is TGTGCCAGCAGCCAAGGGACAGGGGTCTCCTACGAGCAGTACTTC.

V and J are TRBV6-5 and TRBJ2-2, with D maybe TRBD2 (6 bases). The CDR3 sequence is 14 residues long. V was shortened by 6 bases and J by 5 bases, with 13 bases between the two germline ends. Germline-derived CDR1 and CDR2 are MNHEY and SVGAGI. The CDR3 loop reads CASRVEGWTGELFF. The DNA of the CDR3 is TGTGCCAGCAGAGTGGAGGGGTGGACCGGGGAGCTGTTTTTT.

The genes are TRBV5-1 and TRBJ2-3; tentative D call: TRBD1 (6 bases). Per the germline V gene, CDR1 is SGHRS and CDR2 is YFSETQ. The V gene lost 4 bases and the J gene lost 10 bases, with 13 bases spanning the gap. CDR3 length equals 12 residues. As DNA, the CDR3 is TGCGCCAGCAGCCAGGACAGATCCCCGCAGTATTTT. It specifies CASSQDRSPQYF.

This clone showed up just once. At one boundary the junction diverges from the germline segment, which might be a read error. The CDR3 sequence is CASSPVQGVGELFF. CDR3 in DNA: TGTGCTAGCAGCCCCGTTCAGGGGGTCGGGGAGCTGTTTTTT. The gene calls are TRBV7-7 and TRBJ2-2; 7 bases agree with TRBD1. Germline V gene sequence: CDR1 SSHAT, CDR2 FNYEAQ (reference sequence). This CDR3 is built from 14 residues.

For the CDR3, the DNA is TGTGCCAGCAGCCCGGGGGGGGGCAACTATGGCTACACCTTC. Its protein product is CASSPGGGNYGYTF. The chain links TRBV7-2 to TRBJ1-2; perhaps TRBD1 as D (6 bases). This CDR3 region has 14 residues. CDR1 and CDR2 (germline): SGHTA, FQGNSA. Trimming removed 5 bases from V and 2 bases from J, with 12 bases in between.

This chain connects TRBV19 to TRBJ1-2; unclear D gene. This CDR3 has 15 residues. The V gene's germline CDR1 is LNHDA and CDR2 SQIVND (reference sequence). V dropped 5 bases and J dropped 3 bases, with 16 bases sitting between them. The CDR3 loop is CASSPSFNGYYGYTF. The CDR3 DNA follows: TGTGCCAGTAGTCCGAGCTTTAATGGTTACTATGGCTACACCTTC.

The chain uses TRBV29-1 and TRBJ1-1, with unresolved D. The CDR3 extends over 13 amino acids. Trimming took off 5 bases at V and 5 bases at J, with 15 bases between the two ends. CDR1 and CDR2 from the germline V gene are SQVTM and ANQGSEA. CDR3 residues: CSVMSGGWTEAFF. For the CDR3, the DNA is TGCAGCGTTATGTCTGGCGGGTGGACTGAAGCTTTCTTT.

The chain couples TRBV9 to TRBJ1-1; possible D gene TRBD1, 6 bases. Trimming stripped 7 bases from V and 3 bases from J, with 19 bases between. This CDR3 is 15 amino acids long. In germline, CDR1 is SGDLS, CDR2 YYNGEE. In DNA form, the CDR3 reads TGTGCCAGCTCTCTCGGGGGGGCGGCGGACACTGAAGCTTTCTTT. The encoded protein is CASSLGGAADTEAFF.

This rearrangement joins TRBV18 to TRBJ2-7; 9 nucleotides align to TRBD1. The germline CDR1 and CDR2 sequences are KGHSH and LQKENI. The CDR3 is made up of 12 amino acids. The V segment lost 5 bases and the J segment 7 bases; nucleotides outside the gene matches: 3. In DNA form, the CDR3 reads TGTGCCAGCTCAGCCGGGACAGGGGAGCAGTACGTC. Translating gives CASSAGTGEQYV.

The chain links TRBV6-7 to TRBJ2-7; perhaps TRBD2 as D (6 bases). TRBV6-7 is an ORF for which the function is uncertain. The CDR3 length is 13 residues. Trimming removed 2 bases at V and 6 bases at J, with 11 bases between. CDR3 in DNA: TGTGCCAGCAGTTACCCTTACGGGAGCGAGCAGTACTTC. Translated, it gives CASSYPYGSEQYF.